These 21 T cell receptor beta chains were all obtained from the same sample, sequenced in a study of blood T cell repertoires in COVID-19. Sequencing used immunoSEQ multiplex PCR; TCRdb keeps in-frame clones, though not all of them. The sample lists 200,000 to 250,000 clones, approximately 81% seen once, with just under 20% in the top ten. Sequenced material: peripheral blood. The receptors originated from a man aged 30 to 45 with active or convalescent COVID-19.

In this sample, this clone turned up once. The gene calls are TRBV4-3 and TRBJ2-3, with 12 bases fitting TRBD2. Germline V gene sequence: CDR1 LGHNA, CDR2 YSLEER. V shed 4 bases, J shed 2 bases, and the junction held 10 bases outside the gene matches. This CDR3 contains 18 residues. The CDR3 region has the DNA TGCGCCAGCAGCCCGTACACCGCTAGCGGGGGGGACACAGATACGCAGTATTTT. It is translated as CASSPYTASGGDTDTQYF.

The CDR3 region is CASSPESGASNQPQHF. CDR3 in DNA: TGTGCCAGCTCACCAGAGTCAGGGGCGAGCAATCAGCCCCAGCATTTT. The rearrangement joins TRBV18 to TRBJ1-5, with TRBD1 as a possible D gene (6 bases). With 2 bases removed from V and 1 base from J, the gap between germline ends came to 12 bases. The CDR3 spans 16 residues. In germline, CDR1 is KGHSH, CDR2 LQKENI.

CDR3 loop: CSASVGGRGTGELFF. For the CDR3, the DNA is TGCAGTGCTAGTGTAGGCGGGAGAGGAACCGGGGAGCTGTTTTTT. The chain recombines TRBV20-1 with TRBJ2-2; 7 bases are shared with TRBD2. CDR3 length equals 15 residues. The trim removed 3 bases at V and 5 bases at J, leaving 9 bases unmatched. Germline CDR1 reads DFQATT; CDR2 reads SNEGSKA (reference sequence).

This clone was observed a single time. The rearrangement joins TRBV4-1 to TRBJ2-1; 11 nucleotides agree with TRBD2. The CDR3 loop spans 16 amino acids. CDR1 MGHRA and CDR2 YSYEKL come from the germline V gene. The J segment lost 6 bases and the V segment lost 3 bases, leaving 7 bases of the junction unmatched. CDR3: CASSHTLAGGRNEQFF. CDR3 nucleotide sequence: TGCGCCAGCAGCCATACCCTAGCGGGAGGTCGCAATGAGCAGTTCTTC.

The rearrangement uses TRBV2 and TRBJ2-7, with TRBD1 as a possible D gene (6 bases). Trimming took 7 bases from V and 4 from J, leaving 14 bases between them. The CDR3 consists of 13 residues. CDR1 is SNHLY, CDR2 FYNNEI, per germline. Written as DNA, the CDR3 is TGTGCCAGCAAGAGAACAGGGAATTACGAGCAGTACTTC. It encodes CASKRTGNYEQYF.

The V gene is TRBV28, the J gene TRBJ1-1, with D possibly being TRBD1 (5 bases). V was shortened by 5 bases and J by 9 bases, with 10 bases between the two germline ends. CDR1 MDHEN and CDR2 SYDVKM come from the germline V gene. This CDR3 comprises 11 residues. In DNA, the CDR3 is TGTGCCAGCAGTATCCGACAGCAAGCTTTCTTT. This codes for CASSIRQQAFF.

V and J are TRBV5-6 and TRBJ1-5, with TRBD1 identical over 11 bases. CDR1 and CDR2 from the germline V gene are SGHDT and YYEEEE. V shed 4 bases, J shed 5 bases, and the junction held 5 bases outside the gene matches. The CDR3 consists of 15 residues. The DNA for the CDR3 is TGTGCCAGCAGCCCCGGGACAGGGGGGCATCAGCCCCAGCATTTT. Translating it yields CASSPGTGGHQPQHF.

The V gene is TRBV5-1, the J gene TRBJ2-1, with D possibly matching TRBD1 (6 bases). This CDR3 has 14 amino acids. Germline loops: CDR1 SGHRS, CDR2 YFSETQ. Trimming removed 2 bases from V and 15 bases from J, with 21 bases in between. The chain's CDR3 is CASSFTGDRSVMFF. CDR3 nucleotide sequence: TGCGCCAGCAGCTTTACCGGAGACAGGTCCGTAATGTTCTTC.

CDR3 sequence (DNA): TGTGCCACCAGCAGAGGACTAGCGGGATACGAGCAGTACTTC. Translating it yields CATSRGLAGYEQYF. V is TRBV15 and J is TRBJ2-7; 11 bases are a match to TRBD2. V lost 1 base and J lost 4; bases outside the gene matches: 0. Germline lookup yields CDR1 LNHNV and CDR2 YYDKDF (reference sequence). This CDR3 is 14 amino acids long.

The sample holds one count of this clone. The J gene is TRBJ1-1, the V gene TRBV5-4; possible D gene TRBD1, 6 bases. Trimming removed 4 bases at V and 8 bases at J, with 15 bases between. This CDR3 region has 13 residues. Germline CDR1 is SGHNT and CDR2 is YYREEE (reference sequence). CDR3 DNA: TGTGCCAGCAGCGGGGGGGCAGGGGCCGAAGCTTTCTTT. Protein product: CASSGGAGAEAFF.

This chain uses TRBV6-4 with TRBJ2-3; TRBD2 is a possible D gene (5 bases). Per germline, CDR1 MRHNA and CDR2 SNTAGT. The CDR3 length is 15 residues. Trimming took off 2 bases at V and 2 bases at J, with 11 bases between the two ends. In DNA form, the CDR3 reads TGTGCCAGCAGTGACATGGCGGGCCACACAGATACGCAGTATTTT. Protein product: CASSDMAGHTDTQYF.

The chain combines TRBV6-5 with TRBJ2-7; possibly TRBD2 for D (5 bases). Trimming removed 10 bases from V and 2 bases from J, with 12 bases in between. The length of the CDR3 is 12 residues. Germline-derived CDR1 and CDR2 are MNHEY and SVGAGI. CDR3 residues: CATAGQTYEQYF. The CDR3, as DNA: TGTGCCACCGCGGGCCAGACCTACGAGCAGTACTTC.

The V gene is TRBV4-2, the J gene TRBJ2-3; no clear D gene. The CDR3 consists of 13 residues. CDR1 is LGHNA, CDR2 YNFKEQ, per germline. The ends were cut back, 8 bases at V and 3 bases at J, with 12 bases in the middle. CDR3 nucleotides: TGTGCCAGCTCCCGCGGCACGACAGATACGCAGTATTTT. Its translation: CASSRGTTDTQYF.

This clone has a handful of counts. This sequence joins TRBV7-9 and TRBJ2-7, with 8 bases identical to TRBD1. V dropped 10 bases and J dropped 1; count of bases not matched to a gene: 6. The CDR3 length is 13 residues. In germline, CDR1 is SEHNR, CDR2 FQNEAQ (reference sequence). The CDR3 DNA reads TGTGCCACCCTAGGACAGGGATCCTACGAGCAGTACTTC. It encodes CATLGQGSYEQYF.

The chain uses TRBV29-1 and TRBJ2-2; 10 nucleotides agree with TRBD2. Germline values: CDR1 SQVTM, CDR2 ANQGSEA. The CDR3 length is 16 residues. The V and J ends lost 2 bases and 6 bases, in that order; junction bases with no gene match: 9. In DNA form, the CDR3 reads TGCAGCGTTGAACTCACTAGCGGGGCCCCCCCCGGGGAGCTGTTTTTT. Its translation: CSVELTSGAPPGELFF.

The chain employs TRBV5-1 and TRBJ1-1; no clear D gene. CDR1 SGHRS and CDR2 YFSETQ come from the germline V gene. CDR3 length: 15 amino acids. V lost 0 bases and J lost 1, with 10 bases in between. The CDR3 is CASSLGAGPNTEAFF. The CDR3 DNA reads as TGCGCCAGCAGCTTGGGGGCAGGCCCGAACACTGAAGCTTTCTTT.

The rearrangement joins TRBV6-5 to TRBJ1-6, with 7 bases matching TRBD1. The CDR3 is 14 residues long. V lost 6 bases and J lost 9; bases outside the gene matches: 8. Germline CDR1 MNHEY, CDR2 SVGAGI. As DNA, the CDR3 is TGTGCCAGCAGACCCGGGACAGAGACTTCACCCCTCCACTTT. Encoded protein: CASRPGTETSPLHF.

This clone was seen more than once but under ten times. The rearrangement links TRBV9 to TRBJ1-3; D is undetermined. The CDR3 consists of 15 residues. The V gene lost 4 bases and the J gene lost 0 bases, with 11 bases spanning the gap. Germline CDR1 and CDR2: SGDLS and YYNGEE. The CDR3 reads CASSPYLLSGNTIYF. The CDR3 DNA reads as TGTGCCAGCAGCCCTTATTTACTCTCTGGAAACACCATATATTTT. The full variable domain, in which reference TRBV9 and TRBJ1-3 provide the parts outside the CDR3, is DSGVTQTPKHLITATGQRVTLRCSPRSGDLSVYWYQQSLDQGLQFLIQYYNGEERAKGNILERFSAQQFPDLHSELNLSSLELGDSALYFCASSPYLLSGNTIYFGEGSWLTVV.

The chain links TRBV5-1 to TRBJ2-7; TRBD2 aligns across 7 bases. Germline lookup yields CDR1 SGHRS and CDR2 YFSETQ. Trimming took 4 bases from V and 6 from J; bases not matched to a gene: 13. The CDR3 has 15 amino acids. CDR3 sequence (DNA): TGCGCCAGCAGCGCGGGGGAAGTGGTGACGAGCGAGCAGTACTTC. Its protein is CASSAGEVVTSEQYF.

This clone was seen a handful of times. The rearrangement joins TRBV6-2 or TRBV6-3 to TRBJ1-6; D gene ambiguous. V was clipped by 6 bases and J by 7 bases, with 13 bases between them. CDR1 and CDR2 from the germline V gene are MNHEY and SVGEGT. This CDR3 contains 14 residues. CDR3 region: CASSSGSENSPLHF. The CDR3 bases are TGTGCCAGCAGCTCCGGGTCCGAAAATTCACCCCTCCACTTT.

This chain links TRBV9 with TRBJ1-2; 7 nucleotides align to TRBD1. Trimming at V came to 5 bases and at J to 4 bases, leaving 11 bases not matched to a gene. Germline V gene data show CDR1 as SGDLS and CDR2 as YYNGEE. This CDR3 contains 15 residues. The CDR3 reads CASSRGQDQRYGYTF. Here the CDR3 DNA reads TGTGCCAGCAGTCGCGGACAGGATCAACGCTATGGCTACACCTTC.